This TCR beta chain originates from a study of blood T cell repertoires in COVID-19. The overall study: From the United States, Italy and Spain came samples of acute and convalescent COVID-19. Sources were T cells, B-cell-depleted T cells, or PBMCs; the material itself was cDNA or gDNA.

The CDR3 contains 15 residues. CDR1 DFQATT and CDR2 SNEGSKA come from the germline V gene (reference sequence). V gave up 3 bases and J gave up 9 bases; unmatched junction bases: 12. Original processing methods: Reference gene primer amplification yielded estimated nucleated cell counts. Sequenced by immunoSEQ multiplex PCR; TCRdb stores in-frame clones only, minus some. The V and J calls and the clone size are those of that table, but D and trimming were determined from the DNA. Altogether some 62,000 clones are present, over 75% being singletons, with the ten largest covering roughly 18%. The sequenced sample was peripheral blood. The sequence came from a man aged 55 to 70 with acute or convalescent COVID-19. V and J are TRBV20-1 and TRBJ2-1, with 9 bases identical to TRBD2. The CDR3 region is CSASGRLAGSGEQFF. CDR3 nucleotides: TGCAGTGCTAGTGGGCGGCTAGCGGGATCTGGTGAGCAGTTCTTC.